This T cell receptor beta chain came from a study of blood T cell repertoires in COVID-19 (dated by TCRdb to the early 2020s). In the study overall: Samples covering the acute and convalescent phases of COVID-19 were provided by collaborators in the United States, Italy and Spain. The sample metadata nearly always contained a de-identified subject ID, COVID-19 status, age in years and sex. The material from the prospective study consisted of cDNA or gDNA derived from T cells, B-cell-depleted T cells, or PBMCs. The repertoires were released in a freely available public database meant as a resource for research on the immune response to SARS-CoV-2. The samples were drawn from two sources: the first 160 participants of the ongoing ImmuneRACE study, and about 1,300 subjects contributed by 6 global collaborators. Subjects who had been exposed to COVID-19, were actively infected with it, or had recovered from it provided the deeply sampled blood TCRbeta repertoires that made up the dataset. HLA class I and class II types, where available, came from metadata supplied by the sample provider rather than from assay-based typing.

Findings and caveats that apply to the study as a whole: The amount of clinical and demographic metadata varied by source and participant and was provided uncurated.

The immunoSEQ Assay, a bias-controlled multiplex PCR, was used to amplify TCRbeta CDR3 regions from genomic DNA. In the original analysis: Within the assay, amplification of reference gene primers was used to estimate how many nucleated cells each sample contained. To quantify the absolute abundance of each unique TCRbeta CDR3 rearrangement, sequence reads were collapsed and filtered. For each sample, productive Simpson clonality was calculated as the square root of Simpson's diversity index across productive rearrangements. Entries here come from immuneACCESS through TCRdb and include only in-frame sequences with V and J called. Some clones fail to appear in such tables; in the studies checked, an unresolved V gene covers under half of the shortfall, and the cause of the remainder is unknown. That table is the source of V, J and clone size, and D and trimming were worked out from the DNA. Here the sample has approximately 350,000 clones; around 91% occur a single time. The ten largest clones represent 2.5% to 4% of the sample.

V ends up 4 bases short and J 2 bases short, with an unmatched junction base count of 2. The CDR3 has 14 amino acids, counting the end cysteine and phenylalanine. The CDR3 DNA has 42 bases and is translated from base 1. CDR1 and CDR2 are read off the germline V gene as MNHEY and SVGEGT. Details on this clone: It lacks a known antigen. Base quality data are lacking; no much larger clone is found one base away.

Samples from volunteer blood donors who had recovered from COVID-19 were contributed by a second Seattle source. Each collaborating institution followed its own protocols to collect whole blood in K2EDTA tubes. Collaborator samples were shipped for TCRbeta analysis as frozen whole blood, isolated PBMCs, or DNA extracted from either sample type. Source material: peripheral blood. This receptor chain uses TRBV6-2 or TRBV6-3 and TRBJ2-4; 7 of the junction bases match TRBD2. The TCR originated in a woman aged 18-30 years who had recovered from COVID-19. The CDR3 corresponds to CASSSGGTKNIQYF. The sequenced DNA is TGTGCCAGCAGTTCGGGGGGTACCAAAAACATTCAGTACTTC.